The clone carrying this T cell receptor (beta chain) was detected a few times. What it recognizes is unknown. The data were obtained in a study of blood T cells in healthy people across ages. Alongside a J-beta primer mix, a sample-barcoded 5' primer served in a second PCR lasting about 7 to 12 cycles. The template-switch adaptor, which had 12 random nucleotides, put a tag on each cDNA molecule. Each CDR3 protein is one row after TCRdb ran MiXCR on the 5' RACE reads. The sample holds over a million distinct CDR3 sequences, approximately 25% seen once. Whole-study findings and limits: CMV status of donors was not determined, possibly confounding expanded clonotype changes.

CDR3 length equals 14 residues. Trimming took off 3 bases at V and 8 bases at J, with 13 bases between the two ends. Germline V CDR1 and CDR2: LNHDA, SQIVND (reference sequence). The data were also submitted as part of a second study, on T cells of mothers and their children. From that second work: The data showed no persistent microchimeric T cell clones.

This chain uses TRBV19 with TRBJ1-4; D is possibly TRBD1 (6 bases). The TCR was taken from a girl aged 2-10 years in good health. The sample comprised blood. The CDR3 coding sequence is TGTGCCAGTAGTATCCGAGACAGGACAGAAAAACTGTTTTTT. Translation: CASSIRDRTEKLFF.